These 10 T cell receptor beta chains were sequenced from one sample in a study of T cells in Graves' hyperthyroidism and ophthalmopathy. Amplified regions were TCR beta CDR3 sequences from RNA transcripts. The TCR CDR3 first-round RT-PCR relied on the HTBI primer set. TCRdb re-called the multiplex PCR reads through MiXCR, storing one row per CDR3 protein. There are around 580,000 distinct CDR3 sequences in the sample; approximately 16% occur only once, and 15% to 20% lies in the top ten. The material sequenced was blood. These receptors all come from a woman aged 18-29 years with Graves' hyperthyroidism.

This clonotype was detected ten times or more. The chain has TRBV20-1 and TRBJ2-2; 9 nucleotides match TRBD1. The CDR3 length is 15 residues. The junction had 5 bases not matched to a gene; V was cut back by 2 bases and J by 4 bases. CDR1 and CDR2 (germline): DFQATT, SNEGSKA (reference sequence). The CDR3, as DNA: TGCAGTGCTAGACCGGGACAGGGATCCACCGGGGAGCTGTTTTTT. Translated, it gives CSARPGQGSTGELFF.

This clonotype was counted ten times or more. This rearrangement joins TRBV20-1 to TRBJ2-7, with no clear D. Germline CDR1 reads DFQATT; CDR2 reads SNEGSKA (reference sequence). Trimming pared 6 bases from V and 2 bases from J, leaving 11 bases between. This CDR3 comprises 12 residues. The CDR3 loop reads CSADARPYEQYF. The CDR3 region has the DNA TGCAGTGCCGACGCGCGGCCCTACGAGCAGTACTTC.

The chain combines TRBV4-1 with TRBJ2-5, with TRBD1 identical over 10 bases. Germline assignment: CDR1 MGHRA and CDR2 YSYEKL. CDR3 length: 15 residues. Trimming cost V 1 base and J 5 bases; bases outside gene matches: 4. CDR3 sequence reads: CASSQGDRGWETQYF. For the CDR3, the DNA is TGCGCCAGCAGCCAAGGGGACAGGGGTTGGGAGACCCAGTACTTC.

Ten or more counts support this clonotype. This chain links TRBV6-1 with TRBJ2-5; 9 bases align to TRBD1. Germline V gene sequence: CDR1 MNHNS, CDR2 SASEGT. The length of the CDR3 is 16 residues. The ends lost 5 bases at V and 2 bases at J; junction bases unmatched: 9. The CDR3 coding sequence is TGTGCCAGCAGTACCTCACAGGGGGCGTCACAAGAGACCCAGTACTTC. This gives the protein CASSTSQGASQETQYF.

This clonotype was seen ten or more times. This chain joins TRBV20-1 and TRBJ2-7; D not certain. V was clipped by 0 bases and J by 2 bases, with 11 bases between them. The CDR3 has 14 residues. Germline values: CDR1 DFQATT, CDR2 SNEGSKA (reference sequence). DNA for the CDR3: TGCAGTGCTAGAGATGAAAAGGGTCCCTACGAGCAGTACTTC. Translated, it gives CSARDEKGPYEQYF.

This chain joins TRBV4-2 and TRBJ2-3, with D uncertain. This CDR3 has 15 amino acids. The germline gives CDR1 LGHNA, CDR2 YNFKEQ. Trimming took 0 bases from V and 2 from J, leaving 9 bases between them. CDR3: CASSQDWQYTDTQYF. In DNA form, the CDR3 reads TGTGCCAGCAGCCAAGATTGGCAGTACACAGATACGCAGTATTTT.

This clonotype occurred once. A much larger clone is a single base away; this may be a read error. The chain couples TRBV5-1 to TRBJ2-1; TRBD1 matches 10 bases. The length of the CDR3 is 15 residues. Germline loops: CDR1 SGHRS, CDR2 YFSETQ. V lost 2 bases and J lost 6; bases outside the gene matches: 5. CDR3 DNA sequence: TGCGCCAGCAGCTTCAGGACAGGGGGAGGCAATGAGCAGTTCTTC. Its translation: CASSFRTGGGNEQFF.

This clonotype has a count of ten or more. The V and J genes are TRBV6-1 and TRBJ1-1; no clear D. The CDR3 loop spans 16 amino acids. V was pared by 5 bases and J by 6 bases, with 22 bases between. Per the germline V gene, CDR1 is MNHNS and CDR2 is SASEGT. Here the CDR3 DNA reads TGTGCCAGCAGTTCCCCCTCGGTGCCCGAGGTCGCTGAAGCTTTCTTT. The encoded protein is CASSSPSVPEVAEAFF.

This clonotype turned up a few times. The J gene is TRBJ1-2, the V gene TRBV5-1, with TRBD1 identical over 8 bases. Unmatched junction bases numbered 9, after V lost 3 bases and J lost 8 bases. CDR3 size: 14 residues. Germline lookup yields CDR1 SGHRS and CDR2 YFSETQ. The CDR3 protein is CASSYADRDNGYTF. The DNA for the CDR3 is TGCGCCAGCAGCTACGCGGACAGGGATAACGGCTACACCTTC.

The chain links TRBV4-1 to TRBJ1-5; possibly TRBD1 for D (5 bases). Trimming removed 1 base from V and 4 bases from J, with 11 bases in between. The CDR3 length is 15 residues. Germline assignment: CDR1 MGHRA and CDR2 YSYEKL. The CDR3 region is CASSQVGDSNQPQHF. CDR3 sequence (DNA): TGCGCCAGCAGCCAAGTTGGAGACAGTAATCAGCCCCAGCATTTT.